This T cell receptor beta chain appears in the sequencing data of a study of T cells in localized non-small cell lung cancer. Study results and caveats: A raised T cell density in blood coincided with lengthier overall survival. Uninvolved adjacent lung showed the highest T cell clonality, exceeding tumor.

This CDR3 is built from 13 residues. Germline V gene sequence: CDR1 SGHTA, CDR2 FQGTGA. Trimming shortened V by 4 bases and J by 8 bases, and 14 bases separated the two germline ends. TCRdb keeps only in-frame clones here, not all; method: immunoSEQ multiplex PCR. The data show about 77,000 clones, 88% seen once. Turning to this clone: Its antigen is unidentified.

The TCR originated in a woman between 40 and 69 years old with stage I squamous cell lung carcinoma. Sequenced here: peripheral blood, sampled before any cancer treatment. The genes are TRBV7-3 and TRBJ1-1, with a possible D match to TRBD1 (6 bases). The CDR3 coding sequence is TGTGCCAGCAGCTCCCAGACAGGACACGAAGCTTTCTTT. It is translated as CASSSQTGHEAFF.